Described below is a single TCR beta chain sequence and its context. Original analysis: For nucleated cells, counts were estimated from reference gene primer amplification. The method was immunoSEQ multiplex PCR; TCRdb's version includes in-frame clones alone and lacks a portion of them. The DNA was the basis for D and trimming; V, J and clone size are from that table. The sample consists of roughly 250,000 clones, approximately 88% of them appearing once. CDR1 LNHDA and CDR2 SQIVND come from the germline V gene (reference sequence). CDR3 size: 14 residues. V was pared by 5 bases and J by 2 bases, with 12 bases between. These data are taken from a study of blood T cell repertoires in COVID-19. Study-wide context: Specimens from acute and convalescent COVID-19 originated in the United States, Italy and Spain. PBMCs, B-cell-depleted T cells, or T cells provided the cDNA or gDNA that made up the material.

The J gene is TRBJ1-2, the V gene TRBV19; D is perhaps TRBD1 (5 bases). This receptor was taken from a woman aged 25 to 45 with acute or convalescent COVID-19. The sequenced material came from peripheral blood. The CDR3 DNA reads TGTGCCAGTAGTCAGGGCACAAAGAACTATGGCTACACCTTC. Residues: CASSQGTKNYGYTF.